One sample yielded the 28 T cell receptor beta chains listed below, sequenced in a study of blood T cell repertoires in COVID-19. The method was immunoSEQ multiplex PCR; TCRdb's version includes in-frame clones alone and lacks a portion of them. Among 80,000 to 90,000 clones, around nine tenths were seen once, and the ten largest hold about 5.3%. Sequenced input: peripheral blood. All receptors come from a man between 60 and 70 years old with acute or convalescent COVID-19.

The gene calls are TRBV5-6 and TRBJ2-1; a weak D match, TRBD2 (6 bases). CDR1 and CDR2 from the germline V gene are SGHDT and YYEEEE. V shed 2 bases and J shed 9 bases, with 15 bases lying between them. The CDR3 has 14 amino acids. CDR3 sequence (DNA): TGTGCCAGCAGCTTTGGGGGGAAATCTAGTGAGCAGTTCTTC. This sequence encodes CASSFGGKSSEQFF.

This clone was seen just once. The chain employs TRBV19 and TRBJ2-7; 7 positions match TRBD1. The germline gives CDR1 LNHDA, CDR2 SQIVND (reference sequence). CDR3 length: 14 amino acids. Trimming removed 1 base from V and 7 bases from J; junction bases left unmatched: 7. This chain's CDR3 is CASSIVKGAWEQYF. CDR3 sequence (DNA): TGTGCCAGTAGTATAGTTAAGGGGGCATGGGAGCAGTACTTC.

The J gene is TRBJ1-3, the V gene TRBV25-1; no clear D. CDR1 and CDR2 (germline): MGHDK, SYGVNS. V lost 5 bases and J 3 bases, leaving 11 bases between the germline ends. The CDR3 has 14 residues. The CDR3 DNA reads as TGTGCCAGCAGTTATTCCTCCCTTGGAAACACCATATATTTT. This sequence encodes CASSYSSLGNTIYF. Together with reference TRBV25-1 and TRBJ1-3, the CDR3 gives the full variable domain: EADIYQTPRYLVIGTGKKITLECSQTMGHDKMYWYQQDPGMELHLIHYSYGVNSTEKGDLSSESTVSRIRTEHFPLTLESARPSHTSQYLCASSYSSLGNTIYFGEGSWLTVV.

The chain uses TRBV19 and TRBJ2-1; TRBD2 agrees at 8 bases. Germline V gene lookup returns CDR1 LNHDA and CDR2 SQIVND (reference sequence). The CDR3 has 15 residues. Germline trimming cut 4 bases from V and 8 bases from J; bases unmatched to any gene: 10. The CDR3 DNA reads TGTGCCAGTAGTAGCGGGGGGTTAAGAAGGTATGAGCAGTTCTTC. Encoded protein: CASSSGGLRRYEQFF.

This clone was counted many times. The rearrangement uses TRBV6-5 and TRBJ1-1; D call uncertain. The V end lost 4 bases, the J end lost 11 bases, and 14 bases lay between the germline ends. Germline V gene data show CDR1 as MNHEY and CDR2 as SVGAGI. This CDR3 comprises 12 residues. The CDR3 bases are TGTGCCAGCAGTTCATCTCGGCTGGAGGCTTTCTTT. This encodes CASSSSRLEAFF.

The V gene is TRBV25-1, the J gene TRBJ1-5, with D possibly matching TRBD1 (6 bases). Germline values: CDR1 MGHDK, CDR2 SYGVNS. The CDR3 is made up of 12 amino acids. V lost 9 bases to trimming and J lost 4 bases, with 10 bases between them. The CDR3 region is CASKQGNQPQHF. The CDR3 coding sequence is TGTGCCAGTAAACAGGGAAATCAGCCCCAGCATTTT.

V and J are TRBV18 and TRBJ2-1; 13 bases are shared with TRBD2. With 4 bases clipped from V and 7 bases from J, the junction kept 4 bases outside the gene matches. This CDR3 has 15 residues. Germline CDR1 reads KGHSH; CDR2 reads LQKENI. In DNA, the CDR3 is TGTGCCAGCTCACGAACTAGCGGGGGGGCGAATGAGCAGTTCTTC. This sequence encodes CASSRTSGGANEQFF.

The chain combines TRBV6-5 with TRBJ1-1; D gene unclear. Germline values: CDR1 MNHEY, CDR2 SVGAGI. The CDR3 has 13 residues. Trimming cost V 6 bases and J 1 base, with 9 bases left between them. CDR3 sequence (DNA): TGTGCCAGCAGCTTTGACACGAACACTGAAGCTTTCTTT. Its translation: CASSFDTNTEAFF.

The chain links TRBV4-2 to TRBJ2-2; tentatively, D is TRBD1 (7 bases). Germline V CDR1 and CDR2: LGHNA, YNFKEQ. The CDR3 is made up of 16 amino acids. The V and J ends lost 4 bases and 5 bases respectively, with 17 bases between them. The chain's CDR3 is CASSPETGRRTGELFF. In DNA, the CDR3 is TGTGCCAGCAGCCCTGAGACAGGGAGGAGGACCGGGGAGCTGTTTTTT.

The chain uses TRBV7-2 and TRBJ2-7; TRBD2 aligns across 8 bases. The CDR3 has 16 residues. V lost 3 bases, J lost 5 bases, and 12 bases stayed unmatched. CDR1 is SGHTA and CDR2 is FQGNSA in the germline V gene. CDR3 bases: TGTGCCAGCAGCTTCCCAGCGGGGGACCGGGACCACGAGCAGTACTTC. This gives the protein CASSFPAGDRDHEQYF.

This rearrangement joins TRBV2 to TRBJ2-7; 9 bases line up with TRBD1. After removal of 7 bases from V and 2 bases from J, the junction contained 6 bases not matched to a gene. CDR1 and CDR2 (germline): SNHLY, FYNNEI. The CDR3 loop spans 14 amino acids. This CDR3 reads CASTSGQGAYEQYF. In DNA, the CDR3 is TGTGCCAGCACCTCGGGACAGGGAGCCTACGAGCAGTACTTC.

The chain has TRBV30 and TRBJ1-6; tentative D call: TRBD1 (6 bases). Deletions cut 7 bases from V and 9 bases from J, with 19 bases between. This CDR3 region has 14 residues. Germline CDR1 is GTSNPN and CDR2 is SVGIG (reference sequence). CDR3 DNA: TGTGCCTACGAAATAGGGGGATTTAGTTCACCCCTCCACTTT. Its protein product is CAYEIGGFSSPLHF.

The CDR3 loop reads CASSLVDSYEQYF. In DNA, the CDR3 is TGTGCCAGCAGCTTAGTAGACTCGTACGAGCAGTACTTC. The chain has TRBV7-2 and TRBJ2-7; no clear D gene. Germline-derived CDR1 and CDR2 are SGHTA and FQGNSA. The length of the CDR3 is 13 residues. Trimming took 1 base from V and 4 from J, leaving 8 bases between them.

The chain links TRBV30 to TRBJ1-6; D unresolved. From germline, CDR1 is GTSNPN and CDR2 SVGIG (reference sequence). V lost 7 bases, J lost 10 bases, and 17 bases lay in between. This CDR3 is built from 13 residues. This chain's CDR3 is CASQPNGQSPLHF. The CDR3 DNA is TGTGCCTCGCAACCTAATGGGCAATCACCCCTCCACTTT.

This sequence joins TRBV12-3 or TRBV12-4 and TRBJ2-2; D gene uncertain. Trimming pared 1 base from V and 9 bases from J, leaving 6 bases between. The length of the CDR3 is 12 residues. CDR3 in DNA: TGTGCCAGCAGTTTAGTTAGTAGGGAGCTGTTTTTT. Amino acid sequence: CASSLVSRELFF.

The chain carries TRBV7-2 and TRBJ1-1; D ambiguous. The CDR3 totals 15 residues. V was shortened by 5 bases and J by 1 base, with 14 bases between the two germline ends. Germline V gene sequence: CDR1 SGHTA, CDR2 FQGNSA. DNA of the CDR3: TGTGCCAGCAGCGGATTACAGCTGGAGAACACTGAAGCTTTCTTT. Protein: CASSGLQLENTEAFF.

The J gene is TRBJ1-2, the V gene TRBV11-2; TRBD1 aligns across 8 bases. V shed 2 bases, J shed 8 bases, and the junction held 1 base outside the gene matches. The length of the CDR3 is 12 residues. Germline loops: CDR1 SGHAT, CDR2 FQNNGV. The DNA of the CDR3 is TGTGCCAGCAGCTTAACAGGGGGAGGCTACACCTTC. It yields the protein CASSLTGGGYTF.

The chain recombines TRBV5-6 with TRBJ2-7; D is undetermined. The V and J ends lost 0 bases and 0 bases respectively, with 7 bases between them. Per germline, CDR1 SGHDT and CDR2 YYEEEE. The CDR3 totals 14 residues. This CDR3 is CASSLVASSYEQYF. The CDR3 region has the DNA TGTGCCAGCAGCTTGGTAGCCTCCTCCTACGAGCAGTACTTC. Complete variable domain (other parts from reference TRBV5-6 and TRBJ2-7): DAGVTQSPTHLIKTRGQQVTLRCSPKSGHDTVSWYQQALGQGPQFIFQYYEEEERQRGNFPDRFSGHQFPNYSSELNVNALLLGDSALYLCASSLVASSYEQYFGPGTRLTVT.

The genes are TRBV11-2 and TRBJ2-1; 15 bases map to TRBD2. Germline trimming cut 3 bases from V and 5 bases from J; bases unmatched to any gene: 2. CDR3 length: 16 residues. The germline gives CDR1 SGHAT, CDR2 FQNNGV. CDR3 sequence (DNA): TGTGCCAGCAGCTTCGGGACTAGCGGGGGGAACAATGAGCAGTTCTTC. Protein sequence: CASSFGTSGGNNEQFF. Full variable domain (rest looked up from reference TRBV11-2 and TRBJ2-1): EAGVAQSPRYKIIEKRQSVAFWCNPISGHATLYWYQQILGQGPKLLIQFQNNGVVDDSQLPKDRFSAERLKGVDSTLKIQPAKLEDSAVYLCASSFGTSGGNNEQFFGPGTRLTVL.

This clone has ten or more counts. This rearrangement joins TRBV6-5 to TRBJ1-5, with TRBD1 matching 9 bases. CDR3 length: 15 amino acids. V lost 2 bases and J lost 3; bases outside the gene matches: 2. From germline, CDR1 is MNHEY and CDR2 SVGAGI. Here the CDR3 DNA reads TGTGCCAGCAGTTACGGGACAGGGAACAATCAGCCCCAGCATTTT. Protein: CASSYGTGNNQPQHF.

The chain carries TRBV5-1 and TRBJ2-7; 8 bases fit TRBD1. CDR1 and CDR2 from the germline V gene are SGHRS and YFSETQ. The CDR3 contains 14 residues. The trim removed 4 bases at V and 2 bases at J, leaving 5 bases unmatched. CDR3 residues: CASSTRDRTYEQYF. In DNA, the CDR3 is TGCGCCAGCAGCACCCGGGACAGGACCTACGAGCAGTACTTC. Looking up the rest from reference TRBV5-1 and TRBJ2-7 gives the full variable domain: KAGVTQTPRYLIKTRGQQVTLSCSPISGHRSVSWYQQTPGQGLQFLFEYFSETQRNKGNFPGRFSGRQFSNSRSEMNVSTLELGDSALYLCASSTRDRTYEQYFGPGTRLTVT.

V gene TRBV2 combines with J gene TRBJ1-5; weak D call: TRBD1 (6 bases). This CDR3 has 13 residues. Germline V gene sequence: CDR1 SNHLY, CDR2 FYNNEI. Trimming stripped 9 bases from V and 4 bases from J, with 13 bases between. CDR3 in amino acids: CASRTELNQPQHF. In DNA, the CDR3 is TGTGCCAGTCGGACAGAATTAAATCAGCCCCAGCATTTT.

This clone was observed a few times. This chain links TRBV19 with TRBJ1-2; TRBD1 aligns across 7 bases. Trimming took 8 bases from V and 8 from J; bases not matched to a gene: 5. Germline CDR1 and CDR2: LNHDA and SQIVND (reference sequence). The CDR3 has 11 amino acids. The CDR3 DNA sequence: TGTGCCAGTTTTAACAGGGGCGGCTACACCTTC. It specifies CASFNRGGYTF. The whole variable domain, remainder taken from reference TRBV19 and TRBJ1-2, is DGGITQSPKYLFRKEGQNVTLSCEQNLNHDAMYWYRQDPGQGLRLIYYSQIVNDFQKGDIAEGYSVSREKKESFPLTVTSAQKNPTAFYLCASFNRGGYTFGSGTRLTVV.

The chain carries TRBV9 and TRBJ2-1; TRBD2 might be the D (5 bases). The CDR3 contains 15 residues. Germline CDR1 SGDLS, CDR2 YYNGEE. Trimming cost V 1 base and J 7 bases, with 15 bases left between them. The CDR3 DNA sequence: TGTGCCAGCAGCGTATACGGGGAGATAGGTAATGAGCAGTTCTTC. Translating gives CASSVYGEIGNEQFF.

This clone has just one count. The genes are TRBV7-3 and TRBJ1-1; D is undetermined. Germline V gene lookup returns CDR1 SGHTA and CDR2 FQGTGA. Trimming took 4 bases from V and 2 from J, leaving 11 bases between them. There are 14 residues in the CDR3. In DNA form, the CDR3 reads TGTGCCAGCAGCTCTCGAGGCCCCAACACTGAAGCTTTCTTT. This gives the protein CASSSRGPNTEAFF. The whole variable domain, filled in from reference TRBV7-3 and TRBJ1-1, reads GAGVSQTPSNKVTEKGKYVELRCDPISGHTALYWYRQSLGQGPEFLIYFQGTGAADDSGLPNDRFFAVRPEGSVSTLKIQRTERGDSAVYLCASSSRGPNTEAFFGQGTRLTVV.

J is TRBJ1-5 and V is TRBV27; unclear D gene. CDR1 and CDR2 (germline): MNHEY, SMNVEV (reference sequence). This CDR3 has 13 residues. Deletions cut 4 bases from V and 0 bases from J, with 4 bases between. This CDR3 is CASSYYSNQPQHF. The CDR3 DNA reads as TGTGCCAGCAGTTATTATAGCAATCAGCCCCAGCATTTT.

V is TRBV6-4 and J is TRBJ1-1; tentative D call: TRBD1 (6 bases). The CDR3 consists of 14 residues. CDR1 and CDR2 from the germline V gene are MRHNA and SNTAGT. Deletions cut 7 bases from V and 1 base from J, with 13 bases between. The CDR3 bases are TGTGCCAGCAACCCACAGGGAGAGAACACTGAAGCTTTCTTT. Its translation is CASNPQGENTEAFF.

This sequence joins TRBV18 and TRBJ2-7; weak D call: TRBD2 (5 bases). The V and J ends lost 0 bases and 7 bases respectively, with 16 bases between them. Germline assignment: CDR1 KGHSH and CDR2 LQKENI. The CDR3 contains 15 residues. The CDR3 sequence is CASSPPNGPREEQYF. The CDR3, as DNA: TGTGCCAGCTCACCACCAAATGGACCGAGGGAAGAGCAGTACTTC.